This TCR beta chain was captured by sequencing in a study of T cells in Graves' hyperthyroidism and ophthalmopathy. The study, taken as a whole, reports: In validation, the model predicted ophthalmopathy. These predictions came a median roughly 6 months before onset.

This CDR3 is built from 15 residues. The junction had 3 bases not matched to a gene; V was cut back by 0 bases and J by 3 bases. Germline V gene data show CDR1 as LGHNA and CDR2 as YNFKEQ. Authors of the study amplified TCR beta CDR3 regions from RNA transcripts. HTBI primers were the set used in a first-round RT-PCR of the TCR CDR3. MiXCR, applied by TCRdb to the multiplex PCR reads, yields one record per CDR3 protein. Seen here are roughly 40,000 distinct CDR3 sequences, around 50% observed once, and the top ten hold roughly a sixth. Remarks on this clonotype: What it binds is unknown.

Diagnostic decisions used clinical symptoms, serum thyroxine and TRAb, thyroid ultrasound and orbital computed tomography. PBMCs were sourced from approximately 10 ml fresh peripheral blood. The sequence was collected from a man aged 35-49 years with Graves' ophthalmopathy. The sequenced material came from blood. J is TRBJ1-1 and V is TRBV4-2; 8 positions match TRBD1. CDR3 bases: TGTGCCAGCAGCCAAGATAGACAGGGGTACACTGAAGCTTTCTTT. It is translated as CASSQDRQGYTEAFF.